Below are 3 T cell receptor beta chains sequenced from a single sample in a study of blood T cell repertoires in COVID-19. Libraries were prepared by immunoSEQ multiplex PCR; TCRdb keeps only in-frame clonotypes and omits some of them. The sample lists some 190,000 clones; 80% to 90% were seen once. Specimen: PBMCs or T cells enriched from blood (not recorded which). The receptors derive from a woman aged 35 to 49 with acute COVID-19.

This clone was counted once. The rearrangement joins TRBV4-2 to TRBJ1-5; D uncertain. This CDR3 is built from 16 residues. CDR1 and CDR2 (germline): LGHNA, YNFKEQ. Trimming took 1 base from V and 2 from J, leaving 12 bases between them. The CDR3 DNA follows: TGTGCCAGCAGCCAAGGGCCCACGATGGGCAATCAGCCCCAGCATTTT. This gives the protein CASSQGPTMGNQPQHF.

The chain joins TRBV7-2 to TRBJ2-5; D is ambiguous. The V gene lost 0 bases and the J gene lost 4 bases, with 12 bases spanning the gap. CDR1 is SGHTA, CDR2 FQGNSA, per germline. This CDR3 has 15 residues. This CDR3 reads CASSLASQSGETQYF. The CDR3 coding sequence is TGTGCCAGCAGCTTAGCGTCCCAGTCGGGAGAGACCCAGTACTTC.

The V call is TRBV7-6, the J call TRBJ2-1, with 11 bases fitting TRBD2. The CDR3 is made up of 15 amino acids. The V segment lost 3 bases and the J segment 6 bases; nucleotides outside the gene matches: 4. Germline assignment: CDR1 SGHVS and CDR2 FNYEAQ. As DNA, the CDR3 is TGTGCCAGCAGCTTTAGCGGGAGGGGGGGCAATGAGCAGTTCTTC. This translates into CASSFSGRGGNEQFF.